This entry lists 14 T cell receptor beta chains sequenced from one sample in a study of blood T cell repertoires in COVID-19. Generated by immunoSEQ multiplex PCR, the TCRdb table keeps only in-frame clones and is missing some. The sample contains roughly 360,000 clones, 80% to 90% of which appear only once. The specimen sequenced was PBMCs or T cells enriched from blood (not recorded which). These receptors all stem from a man aged 30-40 years who had recovered from COVID-19.

V is TRBV7-9 and J is TRBJ1-6; D remains ambiguous. The V and J ends lost 3 bases and 0 bases respectively, with 15 bases between them. Germline CDR1 SEHNR, CDR2 FQNEAQ (reference sequence). The CDR3 has 18 amino acids. The CDR3: CASSFRPREGSYNSPLHF. The CDR3 nucleotides read TGTGCCAGCAGCTTTCGACCGCGGGAAGGCTCCTATAATTCACCCCTCCACTTT.

The chain joins TRBV6-5 to TRBJ2-2; no clear D. This CDR3 contains 15 residues. V lost 5 bases, J lost 2 bases, and 12 bases lay in between. Germline values: CDR1 MNHEY, CDR2 SVGAGI. This chain's CDR3 is CASSPAEVNTGELFF. For the CDR3, the DNA is TGTGCCAGCAGTCCTGCGGAAGTCAACACCGGGGAGCTGTTTTTT.

The chain joins TRBV5-1 to TRBJ1-3; TRBD1 is a possible D gene (5 bases). This CDR3 comprises 16 residues. Trimming removed 4 bases at V and 0 bases at J, with 14 bases between. Germline V lookup: CDR1 SGHRS, CDR2 YFSETQ. The CDR3 sequence is CASSISGISSGNTIYF. CDR3 coding DNA: TGCGCCAGCAGCATTTCAGGGATAAGCTCTGGAAACACCATATATTTT.

The chain is built from TRBV9 and TRBJ2-6; tentatively, D is TRBD1 (6 bases). This CDR3 has 20 amino acids. The ends were cut back, 2 bases at V and 1 base at J, with 22 bases in the middle. Looked up from germline, CDR1 is SGDLS and CDR2 is YYNGEE. DNA of the CDR3: TGTGCCAGCAGCGTGGCTGTGGTAGGGGGTCCTGGGTCTGGGGCCAACGTCCTGACTTTC. It translates to CASSVAVVGGPGSGANVLTF.

The chain couples TRBV30 to TRBJ2-3; D is unresolved. This CDR3 contains 12 residues. Germline V CDR1 and CDR2: GTSNPN, SVGIG (reference sequence). The V end was cut by 2 bases, the J end by 5 bases, with 8 bases between. The CDR3 protein is CAWSPHRDTQYF. CDR3 nucleotide sequence: TGTGCCTGGAGTCCCCACAGAGATACGCAGTATTTT.

The gene calls are TRBV23-1 and TRBJ2-7; 8 bases fit TRBD1. TRBV23-1 is noted as an ORF with a role that remains uncertain. This CDR3 comprises 14 residues. The V and J ends lost 0 bases and 5 bases, in that order; junction bases with no gene match: 3. CDR3 sequence: CASSQSGQGNEQYF. For the CDR3, the DNA is TGCGCCAGCAGTCAATCCGGACAGGGAAACGAGCAGTACTTC.

The chain is built from TRBV5-4 and TRBJ2-7, with TRBD1 identical over 7 bases. Germline values: CDR1 SGHNT, CDR2 YYREEE (reference sequence). The trim removed 4 bases at V and 3 bases at J, leaving 13 bases unmatched. The CDR3 covers 16 residues. In DNA form, the CDR3 reads TGTGCCAGCAGCACAAGACAGGGCGGAGGAAACTACGAGCAGTACTTC. The encoded protein is CASSTRQGGGNYEQYF. The complete variable domain, with remaining parts taken from reference TRBV5-4 and TRBJ2-7, reads ETGVTQSPTHLIKTRGQQVTLRCSSQSGHNTVSWYQQALGQGPQFIFQYYREEENGRGNFPPRFSGLQFPNYSSELNVNALELDDSALYLCASSTRQGGGNYEQYFGPGTRLTVT.

The V and J genes are TRBV4-1 and TRBJ1-5, with TRBD1 matching 10 bases. With V trimmed by 3 bases and J by 6 bases, 5 bases remained unmatched. The CDR3 runs to 15 residues. Germline-derived CDR1 and CDR2 are MGHRA and YSYEKL. For the CDR3, the DNA is TGCGCCAGCAGCCATCCGGGACAGGGGCTTCAGCCCCAGCATTTT. Amino acid sequence: CASSHPGQGLQPQHF.

This chain uses TRBV7-3 with TRBJ2-1, with 11 bases aligning to TRBD2. The CDR3 spans 17 residues. V was clipped by 1 base and J by 10 bases; unmatched bases: 12. Germline V gives CDR1 SGHTA, CDR2 FQGTGA. The CDR3 protein is CASSLMPFSGGAVEQFF. CDR3 coding DNA: TGTGCCAGCAGCTTAATGCCCTTTAGCGGGGGGGCAGTGGAGCAGTTCTTC.

The sample holds a few counts of this clone. The chain uses TRBV5-6 and TRBJ1-2, with 9 bases identical to TRBD1. This CDR3 comprises 15 residues. The J segment lost 12 bases and the V segment lost 0 bases, leaving 12 bases of the junction unmatched. Germline CDR1 SGHDT, CDR2 YYEEEE. CDR3 residues: CASSLGGTGIWLHTF. CDR3 in DNA: TGTGCCAGCAGCTTGGGTGGGACAGGGATATGGCTACACACCTTC. Full variable domain (rest looked up from reference TRBV5-6 and TRBJ1-2): DAGVTQSPTHLIKTRGQQVTLRCSPKSGHDTVSWYQQALGQGPQFIFQYYEEEERQRGNFPDRFSGHQFPNYSSELNVNALLLGDSALYLCASSLGGTGIWLHTFGSGTRLTVV.

The chain couples TRBV5-4 to TRBJ1-1; 9 bases line up with TRBD1. Germline V lookup: CDR1 SGHNT, CDR2 YYREEE (reference sequence). The junction had 5 bases not matched to a gene; V was cut back by 10 bases and J by 1 base. This CDR3 is built from 13 residues. The CDR3 DNA follows: TGTGCCTACGTGGGACAGGGGAACACTGAAGCTTTCTTT. Amino acids: CAYVGQGNTEAFF.

Here the CDR3 reads CASSPRQEGGYGYTF. CDR3 nucleotide sequence: TGTGCCAGTAGTCCCCGCCAGGAGGGAGGCTATGGCTACACCTTC. The J gene is TRBJ1-2, the V gene TRBV19; D gene unclear. The CDR3 is 15 residues long. CDR1 is LNHDA and CDR2 is SQIVND in the germline V gene (reference sequence). With 5 bases removed from V and 4 bases from J, the gap between germline ends came to 17 bases.

This clone was seen a handful of times. V is TRBV2 and J is TRBJ1-2; D unresolved. CDR1 SNHLY and CDR2 FYNNEI come from the germline V gene. The CDR3 is 14 amino acids. V was cut by 6 bases and J by 1 base, with 12 bases left in between. CDR3 residues: CASRTQTVNYGYTF. CDR3 sequence (DNA): TGTGCCAGCAGGACTCAGACGGTTAACTATGGCTACACCTTC.

The CDR3 nucleotides read TGTGCCTGGAGTACAGGGGGCACTGAAGCTTTCTTT. It is translated as CAWSTGGTEAFF. The chain recombines TRBV30 with TRBJ1-1, with TRBD1 matching 8 bases. Unmatched junction bases numbered 0, after V lost 2 bases and J lost 4 bases. From germline, CDR1 is GTSNPN and CDR2 SVGIG (reference sequence). There are 12 residues in the CDR3.